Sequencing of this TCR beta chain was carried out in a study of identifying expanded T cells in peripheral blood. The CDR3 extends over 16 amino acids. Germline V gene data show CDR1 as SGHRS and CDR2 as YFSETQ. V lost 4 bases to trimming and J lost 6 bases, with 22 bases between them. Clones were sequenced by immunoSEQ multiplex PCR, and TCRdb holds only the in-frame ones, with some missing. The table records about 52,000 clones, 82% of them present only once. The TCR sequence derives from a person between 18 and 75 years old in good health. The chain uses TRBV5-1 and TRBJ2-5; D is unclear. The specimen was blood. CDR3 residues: CASSPPPPTQVQTQYF. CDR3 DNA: TGCGCCAGCAGCCCCCCTCCCCCCACTCAGGTGCAGACCCAGTACTTC. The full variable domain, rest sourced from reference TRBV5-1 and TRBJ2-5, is KAGVTQTPRYLIKTRGQQVTLSCSPISGHRSVSWYQQTPGQGLQFLFEYFSETQRNKGNFPGRFSGRQFSNSRSEMNVSTLELGDSALYLCASSPPPPTQVQTQYFGPGTRLLVL.